The 26 T cell receptor beta chains below were found in one sample sequenced in a study of T cell responses to AZD1222 COVID-19 vaccine. Here immunoSEQ multiplex PCR was the method, and the copy in TCRdb shows in-frame clones only, minus some. The sample has roughly 250,000 clones, approximately 93% seen once; the top ten hold around 0.5%. The sequenced sample was peripheral blood, obtained on day 0 of AZD1222 vaccination. Every receptor here comes from an adult in good health.

This chain connects TRBV5-1 to TRBJ2-7, with D perhaps assigned TRBD1 or TRBD2 (5 bases each). Germline V gene lookup returns CDR1 SGHRS and CDR2 YFSETQ. Trimming removed 1 base from V and 4 bases from J, with 18 bases in between. CDR3 size: 16 residues. The CDR3 sequence: CASSLRGGGGTYEQYF. In nucleotides, the CDR3 is TGCGCCAGCAGCTTGAGAGGAGGTGGGGGTACTTACGAGCAGTACTTC.

V and J are TRBV27 and TRBJ1-2, with a weak D call TRBD1 (5 bases). V was clipped by 5 bases and J by 3 bases, with 10 bases between them. Germline CDR1 is MNHEY and CDR2 is SMNVEV (reference sequence). The CDR3 is 13 amino acids. The chain's CDR3 is CASSRGRYYGYTF. As DNA, the CDR3 is TGTGCCAGCAGTCGGGGACGTTACTATGGCTACACCTTC.

This chain links TRBV6-1 with TRBJ1-6, with a possible D match to TRBD1 (6 bases). Deletions cut 10 bases from V and 2 bases from J, with 15 bases between. This CDR3 is 15 amino acids long. Germline CDR1 reads MNHNS; CDR2 reads SASEGT. The CDR3 is CATREGGTYNSPLHF. The CDR3, as DNA: TGTGCCACCCGTGAAGGGGGTACCTATAATTCACCCCTCCACTTT.

The gene calls are TRBV7-9 and TRBJ2-7; no clear D gene. V gave up 4 bases and J gave up 6 bases, with 13 bases separating them. Germline V lookup: CDR1 SEHNR, CDR2 FQNEAQ (reference sequence). This CDR3 spans 13 amino acids. The CDR3 DNA is TGTGCCAGCAGCTCAAGGACGGCTTCCGAGCAGTACTTC. This gives the protein CASSSRTASEQYF.

This clone showed up just once. The V gene is TRBV7-9, the J gene TRBJ1-2; D is possibly TRBD1 (6 bases). V gave up 7 bases and J gave up 7 bases, with 25 bases separating them. CDR1 and CDR2 from the germline V gene are SEHNR and FQNEAQ (reference sequence). The CDR3 loop spans 16 amino acids. CDR3: CASTTEQGNPVFGYTF. CDR3 nucleotides: TGTGCCAGCACCACAGAACAGGGCAACCCGGTATTTGGCTACACCTTC.

This clone was recorded only once. The rearrangement uses TRBV6-5 and TRBJ2-7; D is perhaps TRBD2 (6 bases). Germline V gives CDR1 MNHEY, CDR2 SVGAGI. The V gene lost 7 bases and the J gene lost 4 bases, with 17 bases spanning the gap. This CDR3 comprises 14 residues. CDR3 in amino acids: CASTTGVRNYEQYF. The CDR3 nucleotides are TGTGCCAGCACTACGGGAGTAAGAAATTACGAGCAGTACTTC.

The chain has TRBV6-1 and TRBJ2-1; 10 bases fit TRBD2. The junction had 5 bases not matched to a gene; V was cut back by 2 bases and J by 7 bases. Germline values: CDR1 MNHNS, CDR2 SASEGT. The CDR3 totals 15 residues. The CDR3 spells CASSERGLARNEQFF. In DNA form, the CDR3 reads TGTGCCAGCAGTGAACGGGGACTAGCGAGGAATGAGCAGTTCTTC.

V gene TRBV6-5 combines with J gene TRBJ2-3; D unresolved. Germline CDR1 reads MNHEY; CDR2 reads SVGAGI. Trimming stripped 5 bases from V and 2 bases from J, with 11 bases between. The CDR3 is 14 residues long. As DNA, the CDR3 is TGTGCCAGCAGTCTACAGCCAGTCACAGATACGCAGTATTTT. Protein product: CASSLQPVTDTQYF.

The chain has TRBV4-1 and TRBJ2-1; 9 nucleotides match TRBD2. The germline CDR1 and CDR2 sequences are MGHRA and YSYEKL. V trimming: 5 bases; J trimming: 10 bases; junction bases outside the gene matches: 15. The CDR3 is 16 residues long. The DNA for the CDR3 is TGCGCCAGCAGCAGATATGTCGCGGGGGGGTCGACAGAGCAGTTCTTC. This encodes CASSRYVAGGSTEQFF.

The chain couples TRBV12-3 or TRBV12-4 to TRBJ1-5, with 8 nucleotides matching TRBD1. The CDR3 loop spans 13 amino acids. With V trimmed by 6 bases and J by 3 bases, 1 base remained unmatched. CDR3 nucleotide sequence: TGTGCCAGCAGACAGGGGGACAATCAGCCCCAGCATTTT. Translated, it gives CASRQGDNQPQHF.

V and J are TRBV7-9 and TRBJ1-5, with 7 bases aligning to TRBD1. This CDR3 spans 14 amino acids. After removal of 2 bases from V and 9 bases from J, the junction contained 7 bases not matched to a gene. Germline CDR1 is SEHNR and CDR2 is FQNEAQ (reference sequence). For the CDR3, the DNA is TGTGCCAGCAGCTTAACAGGGGCAGGCGGGCCCCAGCATTTT. Its translation: CASSLTGAGGPQHF.

The chain carries TRBV21-1 and TRBJ2-3; the table assigns TRBD1, which was not confirmed against the DNA. TRBV21-1 is labeled a pseudogene. The CDR3 covers 17 residues. In DNA form, the CDR3 reads TGTGCCAGCAGCAAAGCGGGGCAAGGCCCTAGCACAGATACGCAGTATTTT. Translating gives CASSKAGQGPSTDTQYF.

The chain carries TRBV19 and TRBJ1-5; D unresolved. The germline V and J ends were trimmed by 3 bases and 7 bases, with 16 bases remaining between them. This CDR3 is built from 15 residues. Germline values: CDR1 LNHDA, CDR2 SQIVND (reference sequence). The CDR3 nucleotides are TGTGCCAGTAGTATGAGAGCAGGTATGGAGCAGCCCCAGCATTTT. Amino acids: CASSMRAGMEQPQHF.

The gene calls are TRBV7-9 and TRBJ2-3, with D possibly TRBD1 on 6 matching bases. From germline, CDR1 is SEHNR and CDR2 FQNEAQ (reference sequence). Trimming left V 4 bases short and J 1 base short, with 12 bases between. CDR3 length equals 15 residues. The CDR3 coding sequence is TGTGCCAGCAGCTCCAGGGGTGATGGCACAGATACGCAGTATTTT. Encoded protein: CASSSRGDGTDTQYF. The full variable domain, with the rest looked up from reference TRBV7-9 and TRBJ2-3, is DTGVSQNPRHKITKRGQNVTFRCDPISEHNRLYWYRQTLGQGPEFLTYFQNEAQLEKSRLLSDRFSAERPKGSFSTLEIQRTEQGDSAMYLCASSSRGDGTDTQYFGPGTRLTVL.

This chain joins TRBV7-6 and TRBJ2-7, with D maybe TRBD2 (5 bases). Trimming removed 1 base at V and 0 bases at J, with 10 bases between. Germline CDR1 reads SGHVS; CDR2 reads FNYEAQ. The CDR3 is 15 residues long. CDR3 coding DNA: TGTGCCAGCAGCTTAGAAAGGACTCACTCCTACGAGCAGTACTTC. Its translation: CASSLERTHSYEQYF.

The CDR3 sequence is CASSPNGGLNNSPLHF. The CDR3 DNA reads as TGTGCCAGCTCACCTAACGGGGGCCTTAATAATTCACCCCTCCACTTT. This chain joins TRBV18 and TRBJ1-6, with D possibly matching TRBD1 (6 bases). The length of the CDR3 is 16 residues. The germline gives CDR1 KGHSH, CDR2 LQKENI. The V end was cut by 3 bases, the J end by 5 bases, with 14 bases between.

V and J are TRBV19 and TRBJ2-2; 14 nucleotides match TRBD2. V lost 5 bases, J lost 6 bases, and 2 bases stayed unmatched. Germline V gene data show CDR1 as LNHDA and CDR2 as SQIVND (reference sequence). The CDR3 is 15 amino acids. CDR3: CASSVGLAGAGELFF. The CDR3 region has the DNA TGTGCCAGTAGTGTGGGACTAGCGGGAGCCGGGGAGCTGTTTTTT.

The DNA of the CDR3 is TGTGCCAGAAGCTCAGGACAGGCCAACGTATACAATGAGCAGTTCTTC. Translating it yields CARSSGQANVYNEQFF. The V call is TRBV5-3, the J call TRBJ2-1; TRBD1 agrees at 7 bases. TRBV5-3 is noted as an ORF with a role that remains uncertain. After removal of 3 bases from V and 4 bases from J, the junction contained 10 bases not matched to a gene. CDR3 size: 16 residues.

This rearrangement joins TRBV6-5 to TRBJ2-2; D is ambiguous. In germline, CDR1 is MNHEY, CDR2 SVGAGI. The CDR3 sequence is 13 residues long. V was trimmed by 5 bases and J by 8 bases, leaving 12 bases between them. CDR3 coding DNA: TGTGCCAGCAGTCAACTTAGATGGGGGGAGCTGTTTTTT. Amino acids: CASSQLRWGELFF.

This clone has only one observation. The chain joins TRBV30 to TRBJ2-2; D tentatively reads TRBD1 or TRBD2 (5 bases each). The CDR3 contains 12 residues. The germline gives CDR1 GTSNPN, CDR2 SVGIG (reference sequence). V was clipped by 4 bases and J by 5 bases, with 8 bases between them. Here the CDR3 DNA reads TGTGCCTGGACAGGGAGTACCGGGGAGCTGTTTTTT. The encoded protein is CAWTGSTGELFF.

The V and J genes are TRBV5-1 and TRBJ2-3; D might be TRBD1 (5 bases). Trimming removed 4 bases at V and 1 base at J, with 10 bases between. The CDR3 runs 14 residues. Germline CDR1 reads SGHRS; CDR2 reads YFSETQ. The CDR3 loop reads CASSTSTGTDTQYF. The CDR3 DNA is TGCGCCAGCAGCACCTCGACAGGCACAGATACGCAGTATTTT. The full variable domain, with the rest looked up from reference TRBV5-1 and TRBJ2-3, is KAGVTQTPRYLIKTRGQQVTLSCSPISGHRSVSWYQQTPGQGLQFLFEYFSETQRNKGNFPGRFSGRQFSNSRSEMNVSTLELGDSALYLCASSTSTGTDTQYFGPGTRLTVL.

The J gene is TRBJ1-4, the V gene TRBV5-4; no clear D gene. The CDR3 totals 14 residues. CDR1 is SGHNT, CDR2 YYREEE, per germline (reference sequence). V was trimmed by 1 base and J by 4 bases, leaving 8 bases between them. CDR3 in DNA: TGTGCCAGCAGCTTGTACGGGGTTAATGAAAAACTGTTTTTT. Its translation: CASSLYGVNEKLFF.

The gene calls are TRBV7-3 and TRBJ2-1, with D maybe TRBD2 (5 bases). Trimming removed 5 bases from V and 7 bases from J, with 21 bases in between. Looked up from germline, CDR1 is SGHTA and CDR2 is FQGTGA. The length of the CDR3 is 16 residues. The CDR3 region has the DNA TGTGCCAGCAGCCCCCGTGGGAGCTGGTCCGGGAATGAGCAGTTCTTC. This encodes CASSPRGSWSGNEQFF. Filled out from reference TRBV7-3 and TRBJ2-1, the complete variable domain reads GAGVSQTPSNKVTEKGKYVELRCDPISGHTALYWYRQSLGQGPEFLIYFQGTGAADDSGLPNDRFFAVRPEGSVSTLKIQRTERGDSAVYLCASSPRGSWSGNEQFFGPGTRLTVL.

The rearrangement joins TRBV5-1 to TRBJ1-5; no definite D call. Germline CDR1 reads SGHRS; CDR2 reads YFSETQ. V shed 8 bases and J shed 4 bases, with 10 bases lying between them. The CDR3 length is 12 residues. The CDR3 nucleotides read TGCGCCAGGGGTGGGGAAAATCAGCCCCAGCATTTT. Residues: CARGGENQPQHF.

This chain uses TRBV24-1 with TRBJ2-1, with D perhaps TRBD1 (5 bases). CDR1 is KGHDR and CDR2 is SFDVKD in the germline V gene. The CDR3 is 14 residues long. Trimming cost V 5 bases and J 1 base, with 8 bases left between them. The DNA for the CDR3 is TGTGCCACCAGTGGAAGGGGATCCTACAATGAGCAGTTCTTC. This gives the protein CATSGRGSYNEQFF.

The V gene is TRBV7-6, the J gene TRBJ1-4; 7 nucleotides agree with TRBD1. Germline V lookup: CDR1 SGHVS, CDR2 FNYEAQ. CDR3 length: 15 residues. Losses at the gene ends were 5 bases for V and 6 bases for J; bases not matched to a gene: 9. CDR3 amino acids: CASSRSGQGDEKLFF. The CDR3 DNA reads TGTGCCAGCAGCAGGTCGGGGCAGGGGGATGAAAAACTGTTTTTT.